One and the same sample provided the 29 T cell receptor beta chains below, sequenced in a study of Graves' ophthalmopathy and Graves' hyperthyroidism. The authors amplified TCR beta CDR3 regions, and they did so from RNA transcripts for repertoire sequencing. First-round RT-PCR relied on HTBI primers, and a second-round multiplex PCR came next. TCRdb passed the multiplex PCR reads through MiXCR, listing each CDR3 protein once. The sample lists 260,000 or so distinct CDR3 sequences, about 46% occurring once. The sequenced sample was peripheral blood. These receptors were obtained from an adult man with Graves' ophthalmopathy.

The chain combines TRBV9 with TRBJ2-5; TRBD2 might be the D (6 bases). V was shortened by 4 bases and J by 0 bases, with 16 bases between the two germline ends. Germline CDR1 and CDR2: SGDLS and YYNGEE. The CDR3 sequence is 16 residues long. In DNA form, the CDR3 reads TGTGCCAGCAGCCTCCGGAGGAGCGGGTACCAAGAGACCCAGTACTTC. Residues: CASSLRRSGYQETQYF.

Regarding this clonotype: The junction does not match germline at one end; this may be a read error. The chain uses TRBV10-3 and TRBJ1-2, with TRBD1 as a possible D gene (5 bases). This CDR3 is 12 amino acids long. CDR1 and CDR2 (germline): ENHRY, SYGVKD. CDR3 DNA: TGTGCCAGCAGTTACTCTGGGACTGGCTACACCTTC. As protein: CASSYSGTGYTF.

Notes on this clonotype: The junction differs from germline at one of its ends, possibly a read error. The chain has TRBV7-2 and TRBJ2-6; the D gene is possibly TRBD2 (7 bases). This CDR3 has 11 amino acids. CDR1 and CDR2 (germline): SGHTA, FQGNSA. The CDR3 spells CASGSGGTEAF. The CDR3 bases are TGTGCCAGCGGCTCGGGGGGCACTGAAGCTTTC. The full variable domain, with the rest looked up from reference TRBV7-2 and TRBJ2-6, is GAGVSQSPSNKVTEKGKDVELRCDPISGHTALYWYRQSLGQGLEFLIYFQGNSAPDKSGLPSDRFSAERTGGSVSTLTIQRTQQEDSAVYLCASGSGGTEAFGAGSRLTVL.

To note about this clonotype: The conserved phenylalanine or tryptophan normally closing the CDR3 is absent here, so this likely arose from a read error. The DNA is left out, because the CDR3 cannot be placed on it with certainty; the CDR3 is given as TCRdb lists it. The chain recombines TRBV4-1 with TRBJ1-1. A total of 8 residues make up the CDR3, ends included. Germline V gene sequence: CDR1 MGHRA, CDR2 YSYEKL. The CDR3 loop reads CASSQTFS.

The CDR3 reads CASSVGNRDSEKLFF. Here the CDR3 DNA reads TGTGCCAGCAGCGTAGGAAACAGGGACTCTGAAAAACTGTTTTTT. The chain recombines TRBV9 with TRBJ1-4; a weak D match, TRBD1 (6 bases). Germline CDR1 SGDLS, CDR2 YYNGEE. Trimming removed 0 bases from V and 7 bases from J, with 13 bases in between. CDR3 length: 15 residues.

V is TRBV7-9 and J is TRBJ1-2; possibly TRBD1 for D (6 bases). Germline CDR1 reads SEHNR; CDR2 reads FQNEAQ (reference sequence). This CDR3 has 12 residues. V gave up 4 bases and J gave up 7 bases, with 10 bases separating them. This chain's CDR3 is CASSYQGFGYTF. The DNA of the CDR3 is TGTGCCAGCAGCTACCAGGGGTTTGGCTACACCTTC.

The CDR3 nucleotides read TGTGCCAGCAGCTTAGGCGGGGCGGGGTACGAGCAGTACTTC. Amino acid sequence: CASSLGGAGYEQYF. The chain employs TRBV7-6 and TRBJ2-7; TRBD2 might be the D (6 bases). CDR3 length equals 14 residues. V was cut by 1 base and J by 4 bases, with 11 bases left in between. Germline lookup yields CDR1 SGHVS and CDR2 FNYEAQ.

This clonotype was seen more than once but under ten times. V and J are TRBV2 and TRBJ2-3, with a tentative D call TRBD2 (6 bases). Germline V gene sequence: CDR1 SNHLY, CDR2 FYNNEI. V was trimmed by 4 bases and J by 5 bases, leaving 16 bases between them. CDR3 length: 15 residues. CDR3 sequence (DNA): TGTGCCAGCAGTGGGCATGGAGGGGTGGGAGATACGCAGTATTTT. As protein: CASSGHGGVGDTQYF. The full variable domain, rest sourced from reference TRBV2 and TRBJ2-3, is EPEVTQTPSHQVTQMGQEVILRCVPISNHLYFYWYRQILGQKVEFLVSFYNNEISEKSEIFDDQFSVERPDGSNFTLKIRSTKLEDSAMYFCASSGHGGVGDTQYFGPGTRLTVL.

This clonotype showed up just once. The chain couples TRBV20-1 to TRBJ2-2; 8 nucleotides agree with TRBD2. CDR1 and CDR2 (germline): DFQATT, SNEGSKA (reference sequence). The CDR3 spans 14 residues. The ends lost 6 bases at V and 1 base at J; junction bases unmatched: 4. CDR3 in amino acids: CSALTSGNTGELFF. As DNA, the CDR3 is TGCAGTGCCCTAACTAGCGGGAACACCGGGGAGCTGTTTTTT.

This clonotype turned up a few times. As DNA, the CDR3 is TGTGCCAGCAGCCAAGAGGAGACAGGGGAAGAGACCCAGTACTTC. The encoded protein is CASSQEETGEETQYF. The chain couples TRBV9 to TRBJ2-5; 8 bases match TRBD1. Germline V gene data show CDR1 as SGDLS and CDR2 as YYNGEE. The CDR3 covers 15 residues. V was pared by 4 bases and J by 3 bases, with 8 bases of the junction left unmatched. The whole variable domain, filled in from reference TRBV9 and TRBJ2-5, reads DSGVTQTPKHLITATGQRVTLRCSPRSGDLSVYWYQQSLDQGLQFLIQYYNGEERAKGNILERFSAQQFPDLHSELNLSSLELGDSALYFCASSQEETGEETQYFGPGTRLLVL.

This chain links TRBV4-3 with TRBJ1-5, with D hard to call. Trimming removed 1 base at V and 4 bases at J, with 14 bases between. The CDR3 contains 16 residues. Per the germline V gene, CDR1 is LGHNA and CDR2 is YSLEER. The CDR3: CASSQVGQVLNQPQHF. DNA for the CDR3: TGCGCCAGCAGCCAAGTCGGGCAGGTTCTGAATCAGCCCCAGCATTTT.

In this sample, this clonotype turned up once. The CDR3, as DNA: TGTGCCAGCAGCGCCGGGACGAACGGGGAGCTGTTTTTT. This codes for CASSAGTNGELFF. The chain recombines TRBV9 with TRBJ2-2; D tentatively reads TRBD1 or TRBD2 (5 bases each). The germline V gene has CDR1 SGDLS and CDR2 YYNGEE. Trimming took 3 bases from V and 7 from J, leaving 10 bases between them. The CDR3 runs 13 residues.

This clonotype was detected only a few times. This chain joins TRBV2 and TRBJ1-2; tentatively, D is TRBD1 (5 bases). The germline CDR1 and CDR2 sequences are SNHLY and FYNNEI. The CDR3 sequence is 15 residues long. V was cut by 0 bases and J by 3 bases, with 11 bases left in between. The chain's CDR3 is CASSEAWGGDYGYTF. CDR3 DNA: TGTGCCAGCAGTGAAGCGTGGGGAGGGGACTATGGCTACACCTTC.

With respect to this clonotype: The germline gene is not matched at one end of the junction; a read error may be the cause. As DNA, the CDR3 is TGTGCCAGCAGTAAGGGGGCAATGGGAGGCGGGGAGCTGTTTTTT. This codes for CASSKGAMGGGELFF. The chain has TRBV10-3 and TRBJ2-2; tentatively, D is TRBD1 (7 bases). There are 15 residues in the CDR3. The germline CDR1 and CDR2 sequences are ENHRY and SYGVKD.

This clonotype was seen only a few times. The V call is TRBV20-1, the J call TRBJ1-2; D is unclear. Germline-derived CDR1 and CDR2 are DFQATT and SNEGSKA (reference sequence). The CDR3 runs 15 residues. The V end lost 1 base, the J end lost 8 bases, and 20 bases lay between the germline ends. Written as DNA, the CDR3 is TGCAGTGCTAGAGGGAGTAATAGTAGGGTTTTGGGCTACACCTTC. This sequence encodes CSARGSNSRVLGYTF.

V gene TRBV5-6 combines with J gene TRBJ2-5; 12 bases align to TRBD2. The J segment lost 3 bases and the V segment lost 4 bases, leaving 4 bases of the junction unmatched. The CDR3 is 15 residues long. Germline lookup yields CDR1 SGHDT and CDR2 YYEEEE. The CDR3 bases are TGTGCCAGCAGCGCGACTAGCGGGAGTAAAGAGACCCAGTACTTC. Translated: CASSATSGSKETQYF.

The chain links TRBV7-2 to TRBJ2-5, with D tentatively TRBD2 (7 bases). Germline V CDR1 and CDR2: SGHTA, FQGNSA. The CDR3 totals 15 residues. With 2 bases removed from V and 4 bases from J, the gap between germline ends came to 14 bases. The CDR3 loop is CASSLRGGGGETQYF. Here the CDR3 DNA reads TGTGCCAGCAGCTTAAGGGGGGGGGGGGGAGAGACCCAGTACTTC.

This clonotype was counted a few times. The chain joins TRBV27 to TRBJ2-7; D may match TRBD1 or TRBD2 (6 bases each). Trimming left V 4 bases short and J 7 bases short, with 11 bases between. The CDR3 spans 12 residues. The V gene's germline CDR1 is MNHEY and CDR2 SMNVEV (reference sequence). The CDR3 here is CASSYGGKEQYF. CDR3 in DNA: TGTGCCAGCAGTTACGGGGGCAAGGAGCAGTACTTC.

This clonotype has a count of ten or more. The gene calls are TRBV24-1 and TRBJ2-5; no clear D gene. Trimming left V 4 bases short and J 7 bases short, with 12 bases between. Germline assignment: CDR1 KGHDR and CDR2 SFDVKD. The length of the CDR3 is 13 residues. CDR3 in DNA: TGTGCCACCAGTGAGTCGGTACCGGGGACCCAGTACTTC. The encoded protein is CATSESVPGTQYF.

The chain combines TRBV7-8 with TRBJ1-5; TRBD1 matches 8 bases. Germline CDR1 and CDR2: SGHVS and FQNEAQ. J gave up 3 bases and V 2 bases, and 3 bases lay outside the gene matches. The CDR3 consists of 15 residues. This CDR3 is CASSLRRGPNQPQHF. The CDR3 DNA reads as TGTGCCAGCAGCTTACGCAGGGGGCCCAATCAGCCCCAGCATTTT.

This chain links TRBV5-1 with TRBJ1-5; 8 nucleotides agree with TRBD1. The germline CDR1 and CDR2 sequences are SGHRS and YFSETQ. V lost 4 bases and J lost 6; bases outside the gene matches: 3. This CDR3 is 13 amino acids long. CDR3 amino acids: CASSTDRGQPQHF. The DNA of the CDR3 is TGCGCCAGCAGCACAGACAGGGGTCAGCCCCAGCATTTT. The full variable domain, its missing parts supplied by reference TRBV5-1 and TRBJ1-5, is KAGVTQTPRYLIKTRGQQVTLSCSPISGHRSVSWYQQTPGQGLQFLFEYFSETQRNKGNFPGRFSGRQFSNSRSEMNVSTLELGDSALYLCASSTDRGQPQHFGDGTRLSIL.

This clonotype occurred many times. The chain has TRBV10-3 and TRBJ1-5; 9 bases match TRBD1. V lost 6 bases and J lost 0; bases outside the gene matches: 3. This CDR3 has 15 amino acids. CDR1 is ENHRY, CDR2 SYGVKD, per germline. CDR3 sequence: CAISGTGYSNQPQHF. As DNA, the CDR3 is TGTGCCATCAGCGGGACAGGGTATAGCAATCAGCCCCAGCATTTT.

V is TRBV7-2 and J is TRBJ1-3; 9 positions agree with TRBD1. Germline V gene sequence: CDR1 SGHTA, CDR2 FQGNSA. Losses at the gene ends were 3 bases for V and 2 bases for J; bases not matched to a gene: 5. The CDR3 extends over 16 amino acids. This chain's CDR3 is CASSLLQGAAGNTIYF. The CDR3 DNA sequence: TGTGCCAGCAGCTTGCTACAGGGGGCTGCTGGAAACACCATATATTTT.

This rearrangement joins TRBV19 to TRBJ2-7; perhaps TRBD2 as D (5 bases). The length of the CDR3 is 18 residues. Trimming removed 3 bases from V and 5 bases from J, with 26 bases in between. CDR1 is LNHDA, CDR2 SQIVND, per germline (reference sequence). CDR3 loop: CASSISSGMGRSIHEQYF. CDR3 nucleotides: TGTGCCAGTAGTATCAGTTCCGGGATGGGCCGGTCCATCCACGAGCAGTACTTC.

This clonotype was found a few times. The chain joins TRBV7-2 to TRBJ2-7; 7 bases match TRBD1. V trimming: 2 bases; J trimming: 5 bases; junction bases outside the gene matches: 9. Per germline, CDR1 SGHTA and CDR2 FQGNSA. This CDR3 contains 15 residues. The CDR3 protein is CASSLTLGGADEQYF. The DNA of the CDR3 is TGTGCCAGCAGCTTAACCTTAGGGGGCGCGGACGAGCAGTACTTC.

J is TRBJ2-2 and V is TRBV19, with no clear D. In germline, CDR1 is LNHDA, CDR2 SQIVND (reference sequence). V was clipped by 6 bases and J by 6 bases, with 8 bases between them. The CDR3 sequence is 12 residues long. The CDR3 DNA reads as TGTGCCAGTAGCCACTTGGCCGGGGAGCTGTTTTTT. As protein: CASSHLAGELFF.

The chain has TRBV7-3 and TRBJ1-1; TRBD1 aligns across 10 bases. V was clipped by 5 bases and J by 8 bases; unmatched bases: 11. Germline V gene data show CDR1 as SGHTA and CDR2 as FQGTGA. This CDR3 region has 15 residues. The CDR3 region is CASSPGTGATGEAFF. The CDR3, as DNA: TGTGCCAGCAGCCCCGGGACAGGGGCAACGGGGGAAGCTTTCTTT. The variable domain in full, with the rest retrieved from reference TRBV7-3 and TRBJ1-1, is GAGVSQTPSNKVTEKGKYVELRCDPISGHTALYWYRQSLGQGPEFLIYFQGTGAADDSGLPNDRFFAVRPEGSVSTLKIQRTERGDSAVYLCASSPGTGATGEAFFGQGTRLTVV.

The J gene is TRBJ2-7, the V gene TRBV3-1, with D perhaps matching TRBD2 (6 bases). Germline CDR1 and CDR2: LGHDT and YNNKEL (reference sequence). The ends were cut back, 4 bases at V and 5 bases at J, with 15 bases in the middle. CDR3 size: 14 residues. CDR3: CASSRGVVGDEQYF. The CDR3 nucleotides read TGTGCCAGCAGCCGCGGGGTCGTAGGGGACGAGCAGTACTTC.

The chain couples TRBV7-6 to TRBJ2-2; D gene ambiguous. Trimming left V 1 base short and J 5 bases short, with 8 bases between. The V gene's germline CDR1 is SGHVS and CDR2 FNYEAQ. The CDR3 is 14 residues long. The CDR3 reads CASSLGTRTGELFF. The DNA of the CDR3 is TGTGCCAGCAGCTTAGGTACCCGAACCGGGGAGCTGTTTTTT.